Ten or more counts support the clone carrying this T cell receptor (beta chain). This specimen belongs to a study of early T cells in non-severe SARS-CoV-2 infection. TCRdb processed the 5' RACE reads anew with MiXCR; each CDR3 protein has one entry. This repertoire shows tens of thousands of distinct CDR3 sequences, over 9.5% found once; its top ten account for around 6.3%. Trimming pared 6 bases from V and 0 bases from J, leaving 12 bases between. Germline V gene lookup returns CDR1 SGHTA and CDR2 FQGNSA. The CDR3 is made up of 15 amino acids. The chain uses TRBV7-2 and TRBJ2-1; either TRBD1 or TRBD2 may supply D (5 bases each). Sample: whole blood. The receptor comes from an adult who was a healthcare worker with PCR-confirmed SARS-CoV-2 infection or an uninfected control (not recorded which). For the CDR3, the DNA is TGTGCCAGCAGGAGGGACCAGGGCTCCTACAATGAGCAGTTCTTC. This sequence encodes CASRRDQGSYNEQFF. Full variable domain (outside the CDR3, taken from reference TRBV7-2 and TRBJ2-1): GAGVSQSPSNKVTEKGKDVELRCDPISGHTALYWYRQSLGQGLEFLIYFQGNSAPDKSGLPSDRFSAERTGGSVSTLTIQRTQQEDSAVYLCASRRDQGSYNEQFFGPGTRLTVL.